The 6 T cell receptor beta chains below were found in one sample sequenced in a study of shared clonotypes between healthy human individuals. Repertoires were generated with immunoSEQ multiplex PCR, while TCRdb's copy carries only in-frame clones and drops some. Among 600,000 to 750,000 clones listed, approximately 79% were seen once. The sequenced sample was memory CD4+ T cells sorted from blood. As for subset: CD45RA-negative fraction. The receptors shown here come from a woman aged 25-40 years in good health.

The rearrangement uses TRBV9 and TRBJ2-1; possible D gene TRBD2, 6 bases. This CDR3 spans 15 amino acids. V was pared by 4 bases and J by 5 bases, with 16 bases between. Germline V gene lookup returns CDR1 SGDLS and CDR2 YYNGEE. In nucleotides, the CDR3 is TGTGCCAGCAGCTTCGGGGTGGGAGGACACAATGAGCAGTTCTTC. This encodes CASSFGVGGHNEQFF.

This rearrangement joins TRBV7-8 to TRBJ1-4, with D unresolved. This CDR3 region has 15 residues. Per the germline V gene, CDR1 is SGHVS and CDR2 is FQNEAQ. Trimming cost V 1 base and J 3 bases, with 9 bases left between them. Here the CDR3 DNA reads TGTGCCAGCAGCTTAGGCGGGCGGGCTAATGAAAAACTGTTTTTT. Its translation: CASSLGGRANEKLFF.

The gene calls are TRBV2 and TRBJ2-7; the match to TRBD2 covers 9 bases. With 6 bases clipped from V and 2 bases from J, the junction kept 5 bases outside the gene matches. CDR1 and CDR2 (germline): SNHLY, FYNNEI. The CDR3 is 14 residues long. CDR3 loop: CASRASGNTYEQYF. The CDR3 DNA follows: TGTGCCAGCAGGGCTAGCGGGAATACCTACGAGCAGTACTTC.

The genes are TRBV30 and TRBJ1-2; 7 nucleotides match TRBD1. CDR1 GTSNPN and CDR2 SVGIG come from the germline V gene (reference sequence). This CDR3 has 12 residues. V trimming: 3 bases; J trimming: 4 bases; junction bases outside the gene matches: 2. The CDR3 DNA reads as TGTGCCTGGAGCAGGGGGTCCTATGGCTACACCTTC. Translated, it gives CAWSRGSYGYTF.

The rearrangement uses TRBV6-5 and TRBJ1-1, with D perhaps matching TRBD1 (6 bases). Germline values: CDR1 MNHEY, CDR2 SVGAGI. Trimming shortened V by 7 bases and J by 1 base, and 13 bases separated the two germline ends. This CDR3 has 14 amino acids. The DNA of the CDR3 is TGTGCCAGCACTACTACAGGGAAGAACACTGAAGCTTTCTTT. This encodes CASTTTGKNTEAFF.

The chain combines TRBV5-1 with TRBJ2-5, with D possibly being TRBD1 or TRBD2 (5 bases each). In germline, CDR1 is SGHRS, CDR2 YFSETQ. The CDR3 runs 13 residues. Trimming cost V 5 bases and J 1 base, with 9 bases left between them. The CDR3 here is CASSGGSQETQYF. CDR3 DNA: TGCGCCAGCAGTGGGGGATCCCAAGAGACCCAGTACTTC. The variable domain in full, with the rest retrieved from reference TRBV5-1 and TRBJ2-5, is KAGVTQTPRYLIKTRGQQVTLSCSPISGHRSVSWYQQTPGQGLQFLFEYFSETQRNKGNFPGRFSGRQFSNSRSEMNVSTLELGDSALYLCASSGGSQETQYFGPGTRLLVL.